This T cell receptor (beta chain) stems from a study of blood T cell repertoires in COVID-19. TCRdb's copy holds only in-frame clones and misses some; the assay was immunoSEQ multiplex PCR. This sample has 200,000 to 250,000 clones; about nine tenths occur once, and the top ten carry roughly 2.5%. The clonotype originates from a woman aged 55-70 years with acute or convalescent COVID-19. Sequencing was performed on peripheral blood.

CDR3 amino acids: CASSYGWQGELFF. In DNA form, the CDR3 reads TGTGCCAGCAGTTACGGGTGGCAGGGTGAACTGTTTTTT. This chain joins TRBV6-5 and TRBJ1-4; perhaps TRBD1 as D (5 bases). The CDR3 extends over 13 amino acids. Trimming stripped 2 bases from V and 12 bases from J, with 13 bases between. CDR1 is MNHEY, CDR2 SVGAGI, per germline.